The present entry profiles one T cell receptor (beta chain) with its context. The germline gives CDR1 MNHGY, CDR2 SVAAGI. With 1 base removed from V and 4 bases from J, the gap between germline ends came to 14 bases. The CDR3 runs 16 residues. The sample comes from a study of blood T cell repertoires in COVID-19. Study-wide context: The analysed material was cDNA or gDNA that came from T cells, B-cell-depleted T cells, or PBMCs.

In the source study's methods: Scientists estimated how many nucleated cells there were by amplifying reference gene primers. Data came from immunoSEQ multiplex PCR; TCRdb stores just in-frame clones and leaves some out. V and J calls and clone size are those listed in that table; D and trimming were worked out from the DNA. The sample lists around 56,000 clones, roughly 86% seen once, with approximately 6.9% in the top ten. Sample: peripheral blood. The clonotype comes from a man in his sixties with active or convalescent COVID-19. The chain has TRBV6-9 and TRBJ1-3; D is perhaps TRBD1 (6 bases). The DNA of the CDR3 is TGTGCCAGCAGTTATTTAGCAGGGGCTAAGGGAAACACCATATATTTT. Protein: CASSYLAGAKGNTIYF.